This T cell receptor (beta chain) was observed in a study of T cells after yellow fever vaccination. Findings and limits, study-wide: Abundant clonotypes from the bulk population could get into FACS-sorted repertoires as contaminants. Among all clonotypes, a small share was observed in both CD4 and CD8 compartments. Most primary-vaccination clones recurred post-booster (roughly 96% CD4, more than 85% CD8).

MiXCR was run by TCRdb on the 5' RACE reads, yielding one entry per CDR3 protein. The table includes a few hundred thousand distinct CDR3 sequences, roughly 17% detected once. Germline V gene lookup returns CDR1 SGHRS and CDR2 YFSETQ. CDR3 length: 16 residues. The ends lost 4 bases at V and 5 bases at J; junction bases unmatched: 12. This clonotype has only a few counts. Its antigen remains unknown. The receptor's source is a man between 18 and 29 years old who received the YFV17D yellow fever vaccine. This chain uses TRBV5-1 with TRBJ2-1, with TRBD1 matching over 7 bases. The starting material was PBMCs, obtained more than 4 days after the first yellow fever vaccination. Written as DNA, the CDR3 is TGCGCCAGCAGCCTAACCCCTTGGACAGGCGACAATGAGCAGTTCTTC. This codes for CASSLTPWTGDNEQFF. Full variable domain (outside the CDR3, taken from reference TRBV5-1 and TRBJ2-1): KAGVTQTPRYLIKTRGQQVTLSCSPISGHRSVSWYQQTPGQGLQFLFEYFSETQRNKGNFPGRFSGRQFSNSRSEMNVSTLELGDSALYLCASSLTPWTGDNEQFFGPGTRLTVL.